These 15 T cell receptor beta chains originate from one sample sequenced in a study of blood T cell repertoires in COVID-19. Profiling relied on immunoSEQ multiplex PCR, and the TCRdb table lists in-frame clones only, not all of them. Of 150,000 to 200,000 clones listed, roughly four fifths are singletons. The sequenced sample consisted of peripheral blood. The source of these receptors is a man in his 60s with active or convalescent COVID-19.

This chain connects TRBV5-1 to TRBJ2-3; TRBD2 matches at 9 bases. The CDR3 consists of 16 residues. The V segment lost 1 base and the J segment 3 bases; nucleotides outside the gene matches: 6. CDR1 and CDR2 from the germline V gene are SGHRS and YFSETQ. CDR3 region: CASSLSGGRDTDTQYF. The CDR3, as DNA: TGCGCCAGCAGCTTGTCCGGCGGGAGGGATACAGATACGCAGTATTTT.

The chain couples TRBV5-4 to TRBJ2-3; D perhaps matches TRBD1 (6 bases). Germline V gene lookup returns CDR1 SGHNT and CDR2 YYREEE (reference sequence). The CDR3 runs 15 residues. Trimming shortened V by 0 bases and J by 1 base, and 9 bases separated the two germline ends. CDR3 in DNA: TGTGCCAGCAGCTTGGCCGCAGGGGGCACAGATACGCAGTATTTT. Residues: CASSLAAGGTDTQYF. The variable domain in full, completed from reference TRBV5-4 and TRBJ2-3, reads ETGVTQSPTHLIKTRGQQVTLRCSSQSGHNTVSWYQQALGQGPQFIFQYYREEENGRGNFPPRFSGLQFPNYSSELNVNALELDDSALYLCASSLAAGGTDTQYFGPGTRLTVL.

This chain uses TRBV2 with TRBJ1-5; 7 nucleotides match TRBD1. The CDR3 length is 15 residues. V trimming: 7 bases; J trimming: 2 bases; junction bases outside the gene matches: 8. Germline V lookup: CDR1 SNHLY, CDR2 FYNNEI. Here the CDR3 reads CASTGQLSGNQPQHF. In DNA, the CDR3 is TGTGCCAGCACGGGACAGCTGAGCGGCAATCAGCCCCAGCATTTT.

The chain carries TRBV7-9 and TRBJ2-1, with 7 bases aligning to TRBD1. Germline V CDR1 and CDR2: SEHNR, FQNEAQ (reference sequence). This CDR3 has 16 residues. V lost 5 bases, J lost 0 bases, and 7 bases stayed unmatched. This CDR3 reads CASSRIQGSSYNEQFF. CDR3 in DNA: TGTGCCAGCAGCCGAATACAGGGGAGCTCCTACAATGAGCAGTTCTTC. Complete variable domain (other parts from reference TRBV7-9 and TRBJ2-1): DTGVSQNPRHKITKRGQNVTFRCDPISEHNRLYWYRQTLGQGPEFLTYFQNEAQLEKSRLLSDRFSAERPKGSFSTLEIQRTEQGDSAMYLCASSRIQGSSYNEQFFGPGTRLTVL.

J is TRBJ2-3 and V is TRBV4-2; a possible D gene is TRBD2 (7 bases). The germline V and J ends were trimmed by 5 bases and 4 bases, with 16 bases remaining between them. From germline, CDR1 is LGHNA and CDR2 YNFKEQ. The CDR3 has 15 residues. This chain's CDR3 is CASSAWGGAPDTQYF. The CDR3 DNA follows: TGTGCCAGCAGCGCCTGGGGGGGGGCCCCAGATACGCAGTATTTT.

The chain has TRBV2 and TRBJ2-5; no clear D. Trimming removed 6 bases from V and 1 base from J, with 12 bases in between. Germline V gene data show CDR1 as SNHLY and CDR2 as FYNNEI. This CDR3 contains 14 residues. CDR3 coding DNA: TGTGCCAGCAGGGATACTACTACCCAAGAGACCCAGTACTTC. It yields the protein CASRDTTTQETQYF.

CDR3 protein: CATSDLVFPYEQYF. The CDR3 DNA follows: TGTGCCACCAGTGATTTGGTCTTTCCCTACGAGCAGTACTTC. V usage is TRBV24-1 and J usage is TRBJ2-7, with D unresolved. V was clipped by 0 bases and J by 2 bases, with 7 bases between them. CDR3 size: 14 residues. Germline loops: CDR1 KGHDR, CDR2 SFDVKD.

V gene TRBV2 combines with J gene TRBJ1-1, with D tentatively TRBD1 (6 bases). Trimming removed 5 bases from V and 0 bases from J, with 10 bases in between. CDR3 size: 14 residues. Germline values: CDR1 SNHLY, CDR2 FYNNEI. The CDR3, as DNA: TGTGCCAGCAGTCAGGGGCGCATGAACACTGAAGCTTTCTTT. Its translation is CASSQGRMNTEAFF.

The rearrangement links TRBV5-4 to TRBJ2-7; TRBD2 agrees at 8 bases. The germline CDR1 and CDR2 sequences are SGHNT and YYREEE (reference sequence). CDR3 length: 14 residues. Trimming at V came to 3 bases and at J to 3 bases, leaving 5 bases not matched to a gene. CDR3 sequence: CASSSGGDLYEQYF. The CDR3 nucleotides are TGTGCCAGCAGCTCGGGGGGGGACCTCTACGAGCAGTACTTC.

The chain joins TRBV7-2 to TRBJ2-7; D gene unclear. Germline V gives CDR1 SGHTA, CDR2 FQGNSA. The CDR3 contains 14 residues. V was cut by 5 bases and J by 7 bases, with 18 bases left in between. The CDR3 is CASSASTGPAEQYF. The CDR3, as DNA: TGTGCCAGCAGCGCCTCAACTGGGCCCGCGGAGCAGTACTTC.

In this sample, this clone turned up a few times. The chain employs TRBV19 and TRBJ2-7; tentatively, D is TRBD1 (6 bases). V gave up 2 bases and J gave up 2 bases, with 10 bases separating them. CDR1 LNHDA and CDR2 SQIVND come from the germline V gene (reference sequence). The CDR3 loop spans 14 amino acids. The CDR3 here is CASSINTGTYEQYF. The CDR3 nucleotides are TGTGCCAGTAGTATAAATACAGGGACCTACGAGCAGTACTTC.

CDR3 loop: CASSPLGTTNTEAFF. CDR3 nucleotide sequence: TGTGCCAGCAGCCCATTAGGCACTACGAACACTGAAGCTTTCTTT. This chain uses TRBV5-6 with TRBJ1-1; no definite D call. Trimming removed 4 bases from V and 1 base from J, with 14 bases in between. Germline CDR1 SGHDT, CDR2 YYEEEE. The CDR3 has 15 residues.

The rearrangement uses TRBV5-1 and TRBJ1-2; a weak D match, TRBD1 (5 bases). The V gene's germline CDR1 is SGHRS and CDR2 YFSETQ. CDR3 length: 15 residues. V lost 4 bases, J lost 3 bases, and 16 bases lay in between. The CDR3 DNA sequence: TGCGCCAGCAGCAGAGACAGCCCTCGTGACTATGGCTACACCTTC. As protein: CASSRDSPRDYGYTF.

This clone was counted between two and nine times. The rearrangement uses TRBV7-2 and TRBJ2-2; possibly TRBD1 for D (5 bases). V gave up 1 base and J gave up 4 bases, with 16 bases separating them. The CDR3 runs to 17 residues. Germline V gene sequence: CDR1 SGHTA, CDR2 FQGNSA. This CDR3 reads CASSLVAGPTFTGELFF. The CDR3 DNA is TGTGCCAGCAGCTTAGTCGCAGGGCCCACTTTCACCGGGGAGCTGTTTTTT.

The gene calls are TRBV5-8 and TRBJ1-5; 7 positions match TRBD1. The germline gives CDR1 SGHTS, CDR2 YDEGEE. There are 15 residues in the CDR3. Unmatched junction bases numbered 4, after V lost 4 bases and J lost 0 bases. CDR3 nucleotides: TGTGCCAGCAGCCCGACAGGGAATAGCAATCAGCCCCAGCATTTT. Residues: CASSPTGNSNQPQHF.